This TCR beta chain is drawn from a study of T-cell reconstitution after alpha-beta-depleted transplantation in children. The study's findings and limits: Reportedly, only several hundred clones from non-depleted graft cells drove alpha-beta T-cell counts at about two months.

Using unique molecular identifiers, the investigators prepared the TCRbeta library. One entry per CDR3 protein, called by TCRdb with MiXCR from the PCR reads. The sample shows about 870,000 distinct CDR3 sequences, approximately 15% of them seen only once. This clonotype was seen at least ten times. The antigen is not known. The CDR3 length is 16 residues. Trimming removed 1 base at V and 8 bases at J, with 20 bases between. This sequence originates from a male patient younger than 18 who had a stem cell transplant for acute lymphoblastic leukemia, so the T cells may come from the graft donor. The chain links TRBV12-3 or TRBV12-4 to TRBJ1-2; D is ambiguous. The material was PBMCs, mostly from graft donor cells, obtained 360 days after TCRalphabeta/CD19-depleted stem cell transplant. This chain's CDR3 is CASSLGVGTDVGGYTF. In nucleotides, the CDR3 is TGTGCCAGCAGTTTAGGAGTGGGCACAGATGTTGGCGGCTACACCTTC.